What follows is one T cell receptor beta chain and its context. The entry originates in a study of blood T cell repertoires in COVID-19. Overall study: Spain, Italy and the United States supplied samples that represented acute and convalescent COVID-19. From T cells, B-cell-depleted T cells, or PBMCs came the material, which was cDNA or gDNA.

V was trimmed by 7 bases and J by 2 bases, leaving 9 bases between them. The V gene's germline CDR1 is SNHLY and CDR2 FYNNEI. The CDR3 has 13 amino acids. Authors' analysis steps: Amplification of reference gene primers provided the estimated nucleated cell counts. Generated by immunoSEQ multiplex PCR, the TCRdb table keeps only in-frame clones and is missing some. V and J calls and clone size are copied from that table; D and trimming were computed from the DNA. The sample has about 200,000 clones, roughly 80% seen once. The rearrangement links TRBV2 to TRBJ1-5; D possibly corresponds to TRBD1 (5 bases). Sequenced material: peripheral blood. This receptor was obtained from a woman of 80 years or more with acute or convalescent COVID-19. CDR3 sequence reads: CASTREGNQPQHF. In nucleotides, the CDR3 is TGTGCCAGCACCAGGGAAGGCAATCAGCCCCAGCATTTT.